This paragraph reports one T cell receptor beta chain. Profiled with immunoSEQ multiplex PCR; TCRdb holds only in-frame clones, not every one. In the table there are tens of thousands of clones, 91% of which are singletons. These data come from a study of OX40 agonist ivuxolimab in advanced cancers. This CDR3 is 13 amino acids long. V lost 4 bases to trimming and J lost 4 bases, with 13 bases between them. Germline V gives CDR1 SQVTM, CDR2 ANQGSEA. The chain recombines TRBV29-1 with TRBJ2-5; D gene unclear. The receptor was isolated from an adult with an advanced solid tumor such as melanoma, head and neck, liver or kidney cancer. The specimen comprised CD4+ or CD8+ T cells sorted from blood, sampled in a trial of the OX40 agonist ivuxolimab. CDR3 residues: CSVVPLQRETQYF. The CDR3 DNA reads TGCAGCGTTGTACCGTTACAACGAGAGACCCAGTACTTC.